Each of the 10 T cell receptor beta chains below was sequenced from the same sample in a study of technical replicates of blood from a few donors. Some clones are missing from TCRdb's copy, which holds only in-frame ones; the method was immunoSEQ multiplex PCR. This table holds fewer than 85,000 clones, over 90% found once. Sequencing was carried out using T cells isolated from PBMCs. The receptors come from a human donor in good health.

The chain carries TRBV6-6 and TRBJ2-2; tentatively, D is TRBD2 (5 bases). With 5 bases removed from V and 13 bases from J, the gap between germline ends came to 23 bases. CDR3 size: 15 residues. CDR1 MNHNY and CDR2 SVGAGI come from the germline V gene (reference sequence). This CDR3 is CASSRLERLDRGLFF. The DNA for the CDR3 is TGTGCCAGCAGTCGTCTCGAGCGGTTGGACCGGGGGCTGTTTTTT.

CDR3 in amino acids: CASSPSRGGNTIYF. CDR3 bases: TGTGCCAGCTCACCAAGCAGGGGTGGAAACACCATATATTTT. This chain connects TRBV18 to TRBJ1-3, with TRBD1 as a possible D gene (6 bases). This CDR3 region has 14 residues. V gave up 2 bases and J gave up 3 bases, with 8 bases separating them. Germline CDR1 is KGHSH and CDR2 is LQKENI.

The chain recombines TRBV5-4 with TRBJ2-7, with D tentatively TRBD2 (6 bases). CDR3 length equals 13 residues. Germline values: CDR1 SGHNT, CDR2 YYREEE (reference sequence). Trimming took 4 bases from V and 3 from J, leaving 11 bases between them. CDR3 DNA sequence: TGTGCCAGCAGCGTCGGGAGTTACTACGAGCAGTACTTC. This translates into CASSVGSYYEQYF.

The chain has TRBV7-8 and TRBJ1-5; D call uncertain. The germline CDR1 and CDR2 sequences are SGHVS and FQNEAQ. The V end lost 5 bases, the J end lost 0 bases, and 11 bases lay between the germline ends. The CDR3 runs 15 residues. The CDR3 protein is CASSLLTYSNQPQHF. In DNA form, the CDR3 reads TGTGCCAGCAGCCTTCTCACCTATAGCAATCAGCCCCAGCATTTT. Supplemented by reference TRBV7-8 and TRBJ1-5, the full variable domain reads GAGVSQSPRYKVAKRGQDVALRCDPISGHVSLFWYQQALGQGPEFLTYFQNEAQLDKSGLPSDRFFAERPEGSVSTLKIQRTQQEDSAVYLCASSLLTYSNQPQHFGDGTRLSIL.

The chain is built from TRBV19 and TRBJ1-1, with D possibly TRBD1 on 6 matching bases. V was clipped by 7 bases and J by 5 bases, with 17 bases between them. The CDR3 spans 14 residues. Germline assignment: CDR1 LNHDA and CDR2 SQIVND (reference sequence). The CDR3 DNA is TGTGCCAGTACCCGCAGGGGACACGGGACTGAAGCTTTCTTT. Amino acid sequence: CASTRRGHGTEAFF.

This clone was picked up one time. V and J are TRBV10-3 and TRBJ2-1, with a tentative D call TRBD2 (6 bases). V was trimmed by 4 bases and J by 10 bases, leaving 11 bases between them. Looked up from germline, CDR1 is ENHRY and CDR2 is SYGVKD. The CDR3 has 12 amino acids. The CDR3 loop reads CAISGRESEQFF. CDR3 in DNA: TGTGCCATCAGTGGGAGGGAATCAGAGCAGTTCTTC.

The V call is TRBV10-2, the J call TRBJ1-3, with D tentatively TRBD1 (5 bases). Germline CDR1 reads WSHSY; CDR2 reads SAAADI. This CDR3 has 14 amino acids. V was pared by 6 bases and J by 0 bases, with 9 bases between. In DNA, the CDR3 is TGCGCCAGCAGCGGGGGACTCTCTGGAAACACCATATATTTT. Its translation is CASSGGLSGNTIYF.

The CDR3 region is CASSPQLGAGYGEAFF. In nucleotides, the CDR3 is TGTGCCAGTAGCCCCCAATTGGGGGCCGGGTATGGTGAAGCTTTCTTT. This sequence joins TRBV19 and TRBJ1-1, with D perhaps TRBD1 (6 bases). Germline V CDR1 and CDR2: LNHDA, SQIVND (reference sequence). Trimming took off 6 bases at V and 7 bases at J, with 24 bases between the two ends. The length of the CDR3 is 16 residues.

The V gene is TRBV7-9, the J gene TRBJ2-3; D is perhaps TRBD1 (5 bases). The CDR3 is made up of 15 amino acids. Between the trimmed V and J ends, which lost 4 bases and 0 bases, there was a span of 11 bases. Germline V gene sequence: CDR1 SEHNR, CDR2 FQNEAQ (reference sequence). CDR3 protein: CASSSGQTSTDTQYF. In DNA form, the CDR3 reads TGTGCCAGCAGCTCAGGACAAACTAGCACAGATACGCAGTATTTT.

V gene TRBV5-4 combines with J gene TRBJ2-2; 13 bases agree with TRBD2. Germline CDR1 and CDR2: SGHNT and YYREEE (reference sequence). The CDR3 has 17 residues. Losses at the gene ends were 4 bases for V and 4 bases for J; bases not matched to a gene: 7. CDR3 protein: CASSPGLAGVGTGELFF. CDR3 in DNA: TGTGCCAGCAGCCCCGGACTAGCGGGAGTCGGCACCGGGGAGCTGTTTTTT. The full variable domain, rest sourced from reference TRBV5-4 and TRBJ2-2, is ETGVTQSPTHLIKTRGQQVTLRCSSQSGHNTVSWYQQALGQGPQFIFQYYREEENGRGNFPPRFSGLQFPNYSSELNVNALELDDSALYLCASSPGLAGVGTGELFFGEGSRLTVL.